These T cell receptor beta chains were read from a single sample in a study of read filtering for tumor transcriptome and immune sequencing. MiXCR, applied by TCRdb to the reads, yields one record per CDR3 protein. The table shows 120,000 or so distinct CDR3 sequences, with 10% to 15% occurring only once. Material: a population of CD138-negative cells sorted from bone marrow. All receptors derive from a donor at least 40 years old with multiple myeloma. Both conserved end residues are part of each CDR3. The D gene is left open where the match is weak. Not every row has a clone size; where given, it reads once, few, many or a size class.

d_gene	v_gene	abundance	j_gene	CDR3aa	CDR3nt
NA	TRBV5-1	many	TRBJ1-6	CASSLEGGDISPLHF	TGCGCCAGCAGCTTGGAAGGGGGGGATATTTCACCCCTCCACTTT
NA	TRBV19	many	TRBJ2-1	CASSIDRDGEQFF	TGTGCCAGTAGTATAGACCGGGACGGCGAGCAGTTCTTC
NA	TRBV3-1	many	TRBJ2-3	CASSRGQETDTQYF	TGTGCCAGCAGTCGCGGGCAGGAAACAGATACGCAGTATTTT
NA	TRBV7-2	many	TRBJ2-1	CASSFGSFGNEQFF	TGTGCCAGCAGCTTTGGGTCGTTTGGAAATGAGCAGTTCTTC
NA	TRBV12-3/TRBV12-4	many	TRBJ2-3	CASSSLATDTQYF	TGTGCCAGCAGTTCCTTGGCCACAGATACGCAGTATTTT
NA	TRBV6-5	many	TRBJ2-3	CASSPGLRGGDTQYF	TGTGCCAGCAGTCCCGGGTTGCGAGGCGGGGATACGCAGTATTTT
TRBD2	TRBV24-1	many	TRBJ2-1	CATSPTSGRNNEQFF	TGTGCCACCAGTCCGACTAGCGGGAGAAACAATGAGCAGTTCTTC
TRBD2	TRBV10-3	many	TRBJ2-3	CAISESSSGGRGKDTQYF	TGTGCCATCAGTGAGTCGTCTAGCGGGGGCCGGGGTAAAGATACGCAGTATTTT
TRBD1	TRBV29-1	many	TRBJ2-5	CSLRLGTGQETQYF	TGCAGCCTTCGGCTCGGGACAGGTCAAGAGACCCAGTACTTC
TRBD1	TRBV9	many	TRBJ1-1	CASSQGQMNTEAFF	TGTGCCAGCAGCCAGGGACAGATGAACACTGAAGCTTTCTTT
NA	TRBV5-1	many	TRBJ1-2	CASTPDLNYGYTF	TGCGCCAGCACCCCGGACCTTAACTATGGCTACACCTTC
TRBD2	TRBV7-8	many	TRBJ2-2	CASSEREHDTGELFF	TGTGCCAGCAGTGAGCGGGAGCACGACACCGGGGAGCTGTTTTTT
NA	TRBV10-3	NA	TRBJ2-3	CAIRSLTFGDTDTQYF	TGTGCCATCAGATCCTTAACGTTTGGAGACACAGATACGCAGTATTTT
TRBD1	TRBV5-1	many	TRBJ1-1	CASSFDRGSTEAFF	TGCGCCAGCAGCTTTGACAGGGGATCCACTGAAGCTTTCTTT
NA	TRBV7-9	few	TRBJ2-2	CASFPGTVNTGELFF	TGTGCCAGCTTTCCGGGGACGGTGAACACCGGGGAGCTGTTTTTT
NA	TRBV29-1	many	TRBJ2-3	CSVENLGRGTDTQYF	TGCAGCGTTGAAAACCTTGGTAGGGGAACAGATACGCAGTATTTT
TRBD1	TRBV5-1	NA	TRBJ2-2	CASGLALTGARITGELFF	TGCGCCAGCGGCTTGGCCTTGACAGGGGCGCGGATCACCGGGGAGCTGTTTTTT
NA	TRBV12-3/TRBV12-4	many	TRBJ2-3	CASSQSGDTQYF	TGTGCCAGCAGCCAGTCCGGGGATACGCAGTATTTT
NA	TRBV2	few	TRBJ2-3	CASWRGRTDTQYF	TGTGCCAGCTGGCGGGGCCGCACAGATACGCAGTATTTT
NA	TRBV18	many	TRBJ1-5	CASSPIPVGQGNQPQHF	TGTGCCAGCTCACCCATCCCTGTTGGTCAGGGCAATCAGCCCCAGCATTTT
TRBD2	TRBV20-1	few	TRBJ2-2	CSARAPLAGGYTGELFF	TGCAGTGCTAGAGCTCCACTAGCGGGAGGTTATACCGGGGAGCTGTTTTTT
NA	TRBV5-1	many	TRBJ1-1	CASSPEGNTEAFF	TGCGCCAGCAGCCCGGAGGGGAACACTGAAGCTTTCTTT
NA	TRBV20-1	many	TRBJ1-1	CSARDHGAMNTEAFF	TGCAGTGCTAGAGATCATGGGGCCATGAACACTGAAGCTTTCTTT
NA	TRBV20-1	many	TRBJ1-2	CSPLPAGDAGYTF	TGCAGTCCGCTACCGGCCGGAGATGCTGGCTACACCTTC
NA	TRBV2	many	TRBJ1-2	CALGGLNYGYTF	TGTGCCCTGGGGGGCCTTAACTATGGCTACACCTTC
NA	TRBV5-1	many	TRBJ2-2	CASSLFGDTGELFF	TGCGCCAGCAGCTTGTTTGGGGATACCGGGGAGCTGTTTTTT
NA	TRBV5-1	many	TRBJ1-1	CASSLSRENTEAFF	TGCGCCAGCAGCTTGAGCCGGGAGAACACTGAAGCTTTCTTT
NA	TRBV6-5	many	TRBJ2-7	CASSYGGTVYEQYF	TGTGCCAGCAGTTACGGGGGGACGGTCTACGAGCAGTACTTC
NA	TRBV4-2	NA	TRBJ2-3	CASSQSQGNFLASTDTQYF	TGTGCCAGCAGCCAATCTCAGGGAAATTTTTTAGCTAGCACAGATACGCAGTATTTT
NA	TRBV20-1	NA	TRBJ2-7	CSAPSGAMYEQYF	TGCAGTGCCCCCAGCGGAGCGATGTACGAGCAGTACTTC
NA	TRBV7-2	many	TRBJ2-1	CASSPSTGDGPNEQFF	TGTGCCAGCAGCCCATCAACGGGAGACGGTCCGAATGAGCAGTTCTTC
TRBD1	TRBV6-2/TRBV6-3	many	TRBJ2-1	CASLRTGVNEQFF	TGTGCCAGCCTTCGGACAGGGGTAAATGAGCAGTTCTTC
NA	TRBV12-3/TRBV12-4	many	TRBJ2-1	CASRSDRTEQFF	TGTGCCAGCAGGTCGGACCGTACTGAGCAGTTCTTC
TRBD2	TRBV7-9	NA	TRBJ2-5	CASRPSSGRDQETQYF	TGTGCCAGCCGCCCCTCGAGCGGGAGGGACCAAGAGACCCAGTACTTC
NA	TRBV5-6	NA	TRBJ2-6	CASSTSDQGANVLTF	TGTGCCAGCAGCACATCGGACCAGGGGGCCAACGTCCTGACTTTC
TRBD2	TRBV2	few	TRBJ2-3	CASSIAGVTDTQYF	TGTGCCAGCAGTATAGCGGGGGTCACAGATACGCAGTATTTT
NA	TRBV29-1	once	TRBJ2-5	CSGTTGGGETQYF	TGCAGCGGCACGACAGGAGGGGGAGAGACCCAGTACTTC
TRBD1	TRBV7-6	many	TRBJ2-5	CASRLGTGPQETQYF	TGTGCCAGCAGACTCGGGACAGGCCCCCAAGAGACCCAGTACTTC
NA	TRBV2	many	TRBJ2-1	CASTWGRQNEQFF	TGTGCCAGCACCTGGGGGCGGCAGAATGAGCAGTTCTTC
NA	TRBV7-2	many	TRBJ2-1	CASSSGALGDEQFF	TGTGCCAGCAGCTCCGGGGCCCTCGGAGATGAGCAGTTCTTC
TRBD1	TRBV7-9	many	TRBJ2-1	CASNAGTGVNEQFF	TGTGCCAGCAACGCCGGGACAGGGGTAAATGAGCAGTTCTTC
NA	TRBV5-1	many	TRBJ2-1	CASRPGPAGPYNEQFF	TGCGCCAGCAGGCCAGGCCCCGCCGGACCCTACAATGAGCAGTTCTTC
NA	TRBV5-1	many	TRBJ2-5	CASSFSETQYF	TGCGCCAGCAGCTTTTCAGAGACCCAGTACTTC
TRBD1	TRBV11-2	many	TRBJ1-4	CASSSGQSLEKLFF	TGTGCCAGCAGCTCGGGACAGTCGCTTGAAAAACTGTTTTTT
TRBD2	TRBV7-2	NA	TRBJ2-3	CASSLKLAGGTDTQYF	TGTGCCAGCAGCTTAAAACTAGCGGGAGGAACAGATACGCAGTACTTT
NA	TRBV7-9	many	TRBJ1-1	CASSLDLRVNTEAFF	TGTGCCAGCAGCTTAGACTTGAGGGTGAACACTGAAGCTTTCTTT
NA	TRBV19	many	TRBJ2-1	CASSIDPSPTGTAGNEQFF	TGTGCCAGTAGTATAGACCCCTCTCCGACCGGGACTGCGGGGAATGAGCAGTTCTTC
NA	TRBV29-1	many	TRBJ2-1	CSVTRGGLPYNEQFF	TGCAGCGTGACTCGGGGTGGGTTGCCCTACAATGAGCAGTTCTTC
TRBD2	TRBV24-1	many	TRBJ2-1	CATSDTGLAGPYNEQFF	TGTGCCACCAGTGACACCGGACTAGCGGGACCCTACAATGAGCAGTTCTTC
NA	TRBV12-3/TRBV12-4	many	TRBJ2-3	CASRAERDTQYF	TGTGCCAGCCGCGCGGAGAGAGATACGCAGTATTTT
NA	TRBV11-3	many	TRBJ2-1	CASSLDQPYNEQFF	TGTGCCAGCAGCTTAGACCAGCCTTACAATGAGCAGTTCTTC
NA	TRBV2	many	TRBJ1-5	CASSEDGGPQPQHF	TGTGCCAGCAGTGAGGACGGGGGACCTCAGCCCCAGCATTTT
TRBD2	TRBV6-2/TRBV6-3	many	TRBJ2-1	CASSYSRGRASEQFF	TGTGCCAGCAGTTACTCCCGCGGGAGGGCCTCTGAGCAGTTCTTC
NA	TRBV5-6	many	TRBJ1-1	CASSLSTSGFTEAFF	TGTGCCAGCAGCTTATCGACCTCGGGGTTCACTGAAGCTTTCTTT
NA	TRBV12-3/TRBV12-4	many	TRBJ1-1	CASSSRVSPMGNTEAFF	TGTGCCAGCAGTTCGAGGGTATCCCCGATGGGGAACACTGAAGCTTTCTTT
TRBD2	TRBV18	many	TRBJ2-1	CASSPPSGGRDEQFF	TGTGCCAGCTCACCCCCTAGCGGGGGTAGGGATGAGCAGTTCTTC
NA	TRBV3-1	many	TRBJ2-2	CASSQGGAGELFF	TGTGCCAGCAGCCAAGGAGGGGCCGGGGAGCTGTTTTTT